This TCR beta chain comes out of a study of T cells in Graves' hyperthyroidism and ophthalmopathy. Study-wide results and limits: Ophthalmopathy was distinguished from stable hyperthyroidism by 13 V-J signatures. Among thyroid clonotypes expanded above 0.001, most also appeared in blood.

The V segment lost 0 bases and the J segment 1 base; nucleotides outside the gene matches: 14. Germline lookup yields CDR1 SGHVS and CDR2 FNYEAQ. This CDR3 has 20 amino acids. It was RNA transcripts that yielded the amplified TCR beta CDR3 regions. First-round RT-PCR of the TCR CDR3 relied on the HTBI primer set. TCRdb reprocessed the multiplex PCR reads via MiXCR and lists one record per CDR3 protein. The sample has about 610,000 distinct CDR3 sequences; 46% are singletons. Uncontrolled infection, other autoimmune disease, pregnancy or lactation disqualified patients from enrolment. In this sample, this clonotype turned up many times. Its antigen is not known.

This chain uses TRBV7-6 with TRBJ2-2; 7 bases line up with TRBD2. This clonotype originated in a woman between 18 and 30 years old with Graves' hyperthyroidism. The specimen sequenced was peripheral blood or thyroid tissue (not recorded which). DNA for the CDR3: TGTGCCAGCAGCTTAGCGAGGGAGTCACTAGCGCGAGAGAACACCGGGGAGCTGTTTTTT. As protein: CASSLARESLARENTGELFF.